Below are 23 T cell receptor beta chains sequenced from a single sample in a study of T cells after yellow fever vaccination. TCRdb passed the 5' RACE reads through MiXCR, listing each CDR3 protein once. This sample yields around 590,000 distinct CDR3 sequences, of which approximately 13% are seen a single time; approximately 15% belongs to the top ten. The sample here was PBMCs, taken on the day of the yellow fever booster vaccination. The receptors come from a man aged 25-45 years who received the YFV17D yellow fever vaccine.

Only a few counts were recorded for this clonotype. The chain uses TRBV6-2 or TRBV6-3 and TRBJ2-5, with 7 nucleotides matching TRBD2. This CDR3 comprises 15 residues. Germline assignment: CDR1 MNHEY and CDR2 SVGEGT. Trimming cost V 5 bases and J 6 bases; bases outside gene matches: 12. CDR3 nucleotide sequence: TGTGCCAGCAGTCCTGATCTAGCGGTTGAAAAGACCCAGTACTTC. It yields the protein CASSPDLAVEKTQYF.

This chain links TRBV5-1 with TRBJ2-3; TRBD1 matches 8 bases. Germline V CDR1 and CDR2: SGHRS, YFSETQ. V gave up 4 bases and J gave up 4 bases; unmatched junction bases: 8. The CDR3 is 15 amino acids. CDR3 in DNA: TGCGCCAGCAGCCGGACAGGGTTGGGTGCAGATACGCAGTATTTT. The encoded protein is CASSRTGLGADTQYF.

This clonotype was seen a handful of times. This sequence joins TRBV10-3 and TRBJ1-5; no clear D. V was trimmed by 3 bases and J by 1 base, leaving 7 bases between them. This CDR3 contains 14 residues. CDR1 is ENHRY, CDR2 SYGVKD, per germline. The CDR3 reads CAISDGQSNQPQHF. CDR3 bases: TGTGCCATCAGTGATGGCCAGAGCAATCAGCCCCAGCATTTT.

A few counts support this clonotype. The chain carries TRBV27 and TRBJ2-1; 8 positions agree with TRBD2. Germline V gene data show CDR1 as MNHEY and CDR2 as SMNVEV (reference sequence). CDR3 length equals 15 residues. The trim removed 5 bases at V and 8 bases at J, leaving 11 bases unmatched. The CDR3 DNA sequence: TGTGCCAGCAGTATCGGGTACGTCGGGGGGGATGAGCAGTTCTTC. Translated, it gives CASSIGYVGGDEQFF.

This clonotype was observed many times. This sequence joins TRBV7-3 and TRBJ2-1, with D maybe TRBD2 (7 bases). The germline CDR1 and CDR2 sequences are SGHTA and FQGTGA. The V gene lost 3 bases and the J gene lost 0 bases, with 15 bases spanning the gap. CDR3 length equals 17 residues. The CDR3 sequence: CASSFQGGGSSYNEQFF. The CDR3 DNA follows: TGTGCCAGCAGCTTTCAAGGGGGGGGGAGCTCCTACAATGAGCAGTTCTTC.

The gene calls are TRBV15 and TRBJ2-5; D might be TRBD1 or TRBD2, each matching 5 bases. Looked up from germline, CDR1 is LNHNV and CDR2 is YYDKDF (reference sequence). This CDR3 has 15 residues. Trimming removed 0 bases at V and 5 bases at J, with 13 bases between. CDR3 in amino acids: CATSRDLGTTETQYF. In nucleotides, the CDR3 is TGTGCCACCAGCAGAGATTTGGGGACGACGGAGACCCAGTACTTC.

This sequence joins TRBV10-3 and TRBJ1-1; 8 positions match TRBD1. The ends lost 11 bases at V and 1 base at J; junction bases unmatched: 9. Germline V gene sequence: CDR1 ENHRY, CDR2 SYGVKD. The CDR3 covers 14 residues. CDR3 sequence: CAVRPTGGNTEAFF. The CDR3 region has the DNA TGTGCCGTAAGGCCCACAGGGGGGAACACTGAAGCTTTCTTT.

The table lists this clonotype with many counts. The chain employs TRBV6-2 or TRBV6-3 and TRBJ2-5, with D unclear. The CDR3 extends over 11 amino acids. Germline lookup yields CDR1 MNHEY and CDR2 SVGEGT. Trimming took 7 bases from V and 4 from J, leaving 7 bases between them. CDR3 in DNA: TGTGCCAGCAAAGAGGTAGAGACCCAGTACTTC. Translated: CASKEVETQYF.

This rearrangement joins TRBV20-1 to TRBJ2-1; 14 nucleotides line up with TRBD2. J was trimmed by 8 bases and V by 3 bases; bases with no gene match: 6. Germline CDR1 reads DFQATT; CDR2 reads SNEGSKA (reference sequence). The CDR3 has 15 amino acids. This chain's CDR3 is CSASSGLAGDYEQFF. The CDR3 DNA sequence: TGCAGTGCTAGCTCGGGACTAGCGGGAGACTATGAGCAGTTCTTC.

V and J are TRBV9 and TRBJ2-1; perhaps TRBD1 as D (6 bases). Germline V gene sequence: CDR1 SGDLS, CDR2 YYNGEE. V shed 1 base and J shed 6 bases, with 20 bases lying between them. This CDR3 is built from 17 residues. CDR3 sequence reads: CASSVNVGGLLGNEQFF. As DNA, the CDR3 is TGTGCCAGCAGCGTAAACGTAGGGGGTCTTTTGGGCAATGAGCAGTTCTTC.

The chain recombines TRBV20-1 with TRBJ2-1; 12 nucleotides line up with TRBD1. The V gene's germline CDR1 is DFQATT and CDR2 SNEGSKA (reference sequence). V was clipped by 0 bases and J by 6 bases; unmatched bases: 3. The CDR3 runs 15 residues. The chain's CDR3 is CSAREGTGGPNEQFF. DNA of the CDR3: TGCAGTGCTAGAGAGGGGACAGGGGGCCCCAATGAGCAGTTCTTC.

This clonotype was picked up a small number of times. CDR3 bases: TGTGCCAGCATGTCCCAGGGAGGGTTTCGGGAGACCCAGTACTTC. It yields the protein CASMSQGGFRETQYF. The V and J genes are TRBV7-2 and TRBJ2-5; 7 bases are shared with TRBD2. Germline V lookup: CDR1 SGHTA, CDR2 FQGNSA. V dropped 7 bases and J dropped 5; count of bases not matched to a gene: 13. The CDR3 totals 15 residues.

This clonotype was observed a handful of times. The rearrangement joins TRBV7-8 to TRBJ1-3; D gene unclear. Trimming stripped 3 bases from V and 2 bases from J, with 11 bases between. The CDR3 runs 15 residues. CDR1 is SGHVS and CDR2 is FQNEAQ in the germline V gene. The CDR3 DNA reads as TGTGCCAGCAGCTTTAAAGCGGGGACTGGAAACACCATATATTTT. Its translation is CASSFKAGTGNTIYF.

The chain recombines TRBV7-2 with TRBJ2-7; TRBD1 agrees at 7 bases. This CDR3 region has 16 residues. CDR1 is SGHTA, CDR2 FQGNSA, per germline. V was pared by 1 base and J by 0 bases, with 6 bases of the junction left unmatched. CDR3 loop: CASSLVGGLLSYEQYF. In DNA, the CDR3 is TGTGCCAGCAGCTTAGTAGGGGGCCTGCTCTCCTACGAGCAGTACTTC. The full variable domain, with the rest looked up from reference TRBV7-2 and TRBJ2-7, is GAGVSQSPSNKVTEKGKDVELRCDPISGHTALYWYRQSLGQGLEFLIYFQGNSAPDKSGLPSDRFSAERTGGSVSTLTIQRTQQEDSAVYLCASSLVGGLLSYEQYFGPGTRLTVT.

The V call is TRBV7-9, the J call TRBJ2-5; possible D gene TRBD2, 6 bases. The CDR3 covers 15 residues. V dropped 1 base and J dropped 4 bases, with 13 bases sitting between them. Per the germline V gene, CDR1 is SEHNR and CDR2 is FQNEAQ (reference sequence). The CDR3 nucleotides read TGTGCCAGCAGCTTAGAGGCAGGGACTGCAGAGACCCAGTACTTC. Its protein product is CASSLEAGTAETQYF.

This clonotype has a handful of counts. The chain carries TRBV10-3 and TRBJ1-1; D uncertain. In germline, CDR1 is ENHRY, CDR2 SYGVKD. This CDR3 has 12 residues. Trimming left V 4 bases short and J 1 base short, with 4 bases between. The chain's CDR3 is CAISGGNTEAFF. The CDR3, as DNA: TGTGCCATCAGTGGGGGGAACACTGAAGCTTTCTTT.

The gene calls are TRBV10-3 and TRBJ2-1; the D gene could be TRBD1 or TRBD2 (5 bases each). CDR1 is ENHRY and CDR2 is SYGVKD in the germline V gene. V gave up 8 bases and J gave up 4 bases, with 24 bases separating them. This CDR3 is built from 17 residues. The CDR3 sequence is CAIRRRGAQGDYNEQFF. Written as DNA, the CDR3 is TGTGCCATCCGGAGAAGAGGGGCGCAGGGTGATTACAATGAGCAGTTCTTC.

The J gene is TRBJ2-1, the V gene TRBV6-5, with a weak D call TRBD2 (6 bases). V was trimmed by 0 bases and J by 6 bases, leaving 18 bases between them. This CDR3 is 17 amino acids long. Germline CDR1 reads MNHEY; CDR2 reads SVGAGI. CDR3 DNA: TGTGCCAGCAGTTACTCGCTAACCTCGACTAGGGGCAATGAGCAGTTCTTC. Protein product: CASSYSLTSTRGNEQFF.

This clonotype was seen a handful of times. This chain uses TRBV5-1 with TRBJ2-3; 13 positions agree with TRBD2. Germline-derived CDR1 and CDR2 are SGHRS and YFSETQ. CDR3 length equals 15 residues. J lost 5 bases, V lost 8 bases, and 8 bases had no gene match. CDR3 amino acids: CASKLAGGPRDTQYF. The CDR3 coding sequence is TGCGCCAGTAAACTAGCGGGAGGGCCTAGAGATACGCAGTATTTT. The variable domain in full, with the rest retrieved from reference TRBV5-1 and TRBJ2-3, is KAGVTQTPRYLIKTRGQQVTLSCSPISGHRSVSWYQQTPGQGLQFLFEYFSETQRNKGNFPGRFSGRQFSNSRSEMNVSTLELGDSALYLCASKLAGGPRDTQYFGPGTRLTVL.

The V and J genes are TRBV7-9 and TRBJ1-1, with D possibly TRBD1 on 6 matching bases. The CDR3 totals 16 residues. The germline gives CDR1 SEHNR, CDR2 FQNEAQ (reference sequence). V was pared by 5 bases and J by 0 bases, with 16 bases between. The CDR3, as DNA: TGTGCCAGCAGCCCCCGGGGGGCTGGAGTGAACACTGAAGCTTTCTTT. Residues: CASSPRGAGVNTEAFF.

The chain is built from TRBV27 and TRBJ2-7; 7 bases align to TRBD1. V lost 3 bases and J lost 6; bases outside the gene matches: 2. Germline-derived CDR1 and CDR2 are MNHEY and SMNVEV (reference sequence). The CDR3 runs 12 residues. Here the CDR3 DNA reads TGTGCCAGCAGTTTGGGGGACAGCGAGCAGTACTTC. Translated, it gives CASSLGDSEQYF.

The J gene is TRBJ1-6, the V gene TRBV20-1; D perhaps matches TRBD1 (5 bases). The ends were cut back, 6 bases at V and 8 bases at J, with 29 bases in the middle. CDR1 is DFQATT and CDR2 is SNEGSKA in the germline V gene (reference sequence). The CDR3 sequence is 18 residues long. CDR3 amino acids: CSARELPDLRKGYSPLHF. The CDR3 region has the DNA TGCAGTGCCAGGGAACTTCCGGACCTCCGTAAGGGGTATTCACCCCTCCACTTT.

This chain connects TRBV5-1 to TRBJ1-1; D unresolved. V dropped 4 bases and J dropped 0 bases, with 13 bases sitting between them. The CDR3 is made up of 15 amino acids. Per the germline V gene, CDR1 is SGHRS and CDR2 is YFSETQ. In DNA form, the CDR3 reads TGCGCCAGCAGCACCGAAAGTCTAATGAACACTGAAGCTTTCTTT. Its protein is CASSTESLMNTEAFF. The entire variable domain, with the rest obtained from reference TRBV5-1 and TRBJ1-1, is as follows: KAGVTQTPRYLIKTRGQQVTLSCSPISGHRSVSWYQQTPGQGLQFLFEYFSETQRNKGNFPGRFSGRQFSNSRSEMNVSTLELGDSALYLCASSTESLMNTEAFFGQGTRLTVV.